A few counts support the clone carrying this T cell receptor (beta chain). What it binds is not known. The germline V and J ends were trimmed by 1 base and 4 bases, with 13 bases remaining between them. Germline V gene lookup returns CDR1 SGHVS and CDR2 FQNEAQ. The CDR3 contains 15 residues. The data originate from a study of STAT3 mutations in large granular lymphocyte leukemia. Study overall: More than half of T-LGLL patients received immunosuppressive therapy.

Each sample's TCRbeta library yielded on average about 40,773 productive templates. Here immunoSEQ multiplex PCR was the method, and the copy in TCRdb shows in-frame clones only, minus some. Of 12,000 or so clones listed, about 85% are singletons. Findings and limits, study-wide: TCR clonotype switching after therapy occurred in about 30% of the 18 patients. Clonal expansion was inferred from samples taken at other timepoints. Every T-cell large granular lymphocyte leukemia patient had at least one immunodominant TCR beta clonotype.

The specimen was peripheral blood mononuclear cells. This receptor was identified in a man older than 75 with T-cell large granular lymphocyte leukemia. Some clones in this sample may be carry-over from other donors' samples. The gene calls are TRBV7-8 and TRBJ1-2; the D is unclear. The CDR3 DNA follows: TGTGCCAGCAGCTTAGAGCGCGACATCCCCTATGGCTACACCTTC. Its protein product is CASSLERDIPYGYTF.